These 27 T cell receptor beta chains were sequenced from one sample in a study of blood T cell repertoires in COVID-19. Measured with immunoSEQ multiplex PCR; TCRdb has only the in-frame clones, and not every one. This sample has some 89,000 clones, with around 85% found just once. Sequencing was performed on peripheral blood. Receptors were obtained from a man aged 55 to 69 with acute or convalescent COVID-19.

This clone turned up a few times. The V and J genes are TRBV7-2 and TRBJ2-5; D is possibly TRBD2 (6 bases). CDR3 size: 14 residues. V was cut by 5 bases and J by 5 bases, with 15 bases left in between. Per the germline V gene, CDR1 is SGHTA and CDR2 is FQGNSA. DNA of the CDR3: TGTGCCAGCAGCCCTCGGAGGGCTTGGGAGACCCAGTACTTC. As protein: CASSPRRAWETQYF.

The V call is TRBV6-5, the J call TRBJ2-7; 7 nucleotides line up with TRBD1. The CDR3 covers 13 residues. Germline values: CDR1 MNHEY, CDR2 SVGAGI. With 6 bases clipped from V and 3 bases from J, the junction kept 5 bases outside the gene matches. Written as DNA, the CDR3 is TGTGCCAGCAGAGGGGACAGACTCTACGAGCAGTACTTC. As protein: CASRGDRLYEQYF.

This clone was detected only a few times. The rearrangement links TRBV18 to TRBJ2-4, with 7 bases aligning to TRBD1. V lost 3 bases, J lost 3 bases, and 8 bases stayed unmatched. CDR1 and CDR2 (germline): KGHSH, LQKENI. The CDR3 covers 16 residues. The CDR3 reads CASSPSTGAFKNIQYF. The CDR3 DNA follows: TGTGCCAGCTCACCTAGCACAGGGGCATTCAAAAACATTCAGTACTTC. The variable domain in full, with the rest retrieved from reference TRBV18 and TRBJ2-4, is NAGVMQNPRHLVRRRGQEARLRCSPMKGHSHVYWYRQLPEEGLKFMVYLQKENIIDESGMPKERFSAEFPKEGPSILRIQQVVRGDSAAYFCASSPSTGAFKNIQYFGAGTRLSVL.

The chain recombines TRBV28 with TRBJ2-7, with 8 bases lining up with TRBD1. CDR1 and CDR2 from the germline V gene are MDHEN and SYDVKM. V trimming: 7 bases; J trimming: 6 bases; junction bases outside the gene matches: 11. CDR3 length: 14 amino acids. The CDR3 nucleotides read TGTGCCAGCAACACCGGGACAGGTCCTGTCGAGCAGTACTTC. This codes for CASNTGTGPVEQYF.

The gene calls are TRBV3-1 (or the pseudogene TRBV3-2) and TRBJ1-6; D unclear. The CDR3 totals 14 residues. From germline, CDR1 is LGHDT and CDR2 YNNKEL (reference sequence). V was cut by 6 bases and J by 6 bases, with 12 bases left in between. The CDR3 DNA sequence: TGTGCCAGCAGTCCGGGTCGACCTAATTCACCCCTCCACTTT. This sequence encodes CASSPGRPNSPLHF.

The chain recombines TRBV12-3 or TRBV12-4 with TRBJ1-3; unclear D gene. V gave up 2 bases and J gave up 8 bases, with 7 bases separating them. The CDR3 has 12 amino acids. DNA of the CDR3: TGTGCCAGCAGTTTATGGGGAGACACCATATATTTT. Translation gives CASSLWGDTIYF.

The CDR3 DNA is TGTGCCAGCAGTTTTGGGACAACATATGGCTACACCTTC. Amino acid sequence: CASSFGTTYGYTF. The V call is TRBV12-3 or TRBV12-4, the J call TRBJ1-2; possibly TRBD1 for D (6 bases). V was pared by 3 bases and J by 5 bases, with 10 bases between. The CDR3 sequence is 13 residues long.

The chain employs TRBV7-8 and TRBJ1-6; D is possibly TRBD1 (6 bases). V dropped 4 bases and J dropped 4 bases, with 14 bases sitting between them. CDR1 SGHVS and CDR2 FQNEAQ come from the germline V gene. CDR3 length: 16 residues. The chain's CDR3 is CASSWRQDPYNSPLHF. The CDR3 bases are TGTGCCAGCAGCTGGAGACAGGACCCGTATAATTCACCCCTCCACTTT.

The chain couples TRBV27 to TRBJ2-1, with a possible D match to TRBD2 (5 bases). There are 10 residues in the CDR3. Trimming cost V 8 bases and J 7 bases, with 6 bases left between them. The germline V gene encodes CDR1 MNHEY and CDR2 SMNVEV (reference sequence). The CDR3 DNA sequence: TGTGCCAGCGGGAGAAATGAGCAGTTCTTC. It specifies CASGRNEQFF.

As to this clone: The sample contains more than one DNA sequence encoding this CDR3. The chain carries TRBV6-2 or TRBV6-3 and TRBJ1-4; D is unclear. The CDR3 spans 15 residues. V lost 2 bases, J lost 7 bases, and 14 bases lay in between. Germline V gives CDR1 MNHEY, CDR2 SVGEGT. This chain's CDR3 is CASSYGGAAGEKLFF. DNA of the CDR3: TGTGCCAGCAGTTACGGTGGCGCAGCGGGTGAAAAACTGTTTTTT.

CDR3 amino acids: CASRARDREETQYF. CDR3 in DNA: TGCGCCAGCAGAGCGCGCGACAGGGAAGAGACCCAGTACTTC. The chain carries TRBV5-1 and TRBJ2-5, with 7 bases lining up with TRBD1. Germline trimming cut 5 bases from V and 3 bases from J; bases unmatched to any gene: 7. The germline V gene has CDR1 SGHRS and CDR2 YFSETQ. The CDR3 length is 14 residues.

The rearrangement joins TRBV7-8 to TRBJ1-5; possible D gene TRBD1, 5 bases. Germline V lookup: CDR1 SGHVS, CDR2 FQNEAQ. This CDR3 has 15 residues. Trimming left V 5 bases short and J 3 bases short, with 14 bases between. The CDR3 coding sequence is TGTGCCAGCAGCCCGTCGGGGGTGAACAATCAGCCCCAGCATTTT. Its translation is CASSPSGVNNQPQHF.

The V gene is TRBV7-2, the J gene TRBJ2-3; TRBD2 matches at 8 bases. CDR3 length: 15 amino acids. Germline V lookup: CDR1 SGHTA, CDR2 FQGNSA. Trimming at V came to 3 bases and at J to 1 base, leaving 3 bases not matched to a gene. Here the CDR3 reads CASSFSGTRTDTQYF. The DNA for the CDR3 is TGTGCCAGCAGCTTTAGCGGGACCCGCACAGATACGCAGTATTTT.

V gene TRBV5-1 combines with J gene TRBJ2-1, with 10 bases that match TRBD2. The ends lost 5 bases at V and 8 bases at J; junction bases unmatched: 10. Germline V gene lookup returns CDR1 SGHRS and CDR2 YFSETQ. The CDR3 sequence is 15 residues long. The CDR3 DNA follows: TGCGCCAGCAGGACGGGACTAGCGTTCCTGGATGAGCAGTTCTTC. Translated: CASRTGLAFLDEQFF. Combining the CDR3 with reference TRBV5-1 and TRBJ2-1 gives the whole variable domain KAGVTQTPRYLIKTRGQQVTLSCSPISGHRSVSWYQQTPGQGLQFLFEYFSETQRNKGNFPGRFSGRQFSNSRSEMNVSTLELGDSALYLCASRTGLAFLDEQFFGPGTRLTVL.

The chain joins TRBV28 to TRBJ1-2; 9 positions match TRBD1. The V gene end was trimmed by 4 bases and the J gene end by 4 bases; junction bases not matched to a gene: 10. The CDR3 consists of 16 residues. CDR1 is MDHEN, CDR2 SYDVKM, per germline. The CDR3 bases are TGTGCCAGCAGTTCCAATAGCCGGGACAGGGTCTATGGCTACACCTTC. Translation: CASSSNSRDRVYGYTF.

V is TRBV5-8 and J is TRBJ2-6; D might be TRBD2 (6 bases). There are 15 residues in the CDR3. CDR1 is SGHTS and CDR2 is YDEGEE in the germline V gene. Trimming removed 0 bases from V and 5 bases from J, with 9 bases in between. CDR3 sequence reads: CASSLVRGWANVLTF. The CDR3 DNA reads TGTGCCAGCAGCTTGGTGCGGGGCTGGGCCAACGTCCTGACTTTC.

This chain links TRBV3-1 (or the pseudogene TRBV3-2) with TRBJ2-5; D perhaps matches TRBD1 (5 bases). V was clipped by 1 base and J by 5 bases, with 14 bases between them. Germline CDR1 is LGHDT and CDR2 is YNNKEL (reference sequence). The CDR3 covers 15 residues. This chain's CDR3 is CASSQGVGAWETQYF. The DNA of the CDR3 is TGTGCCAGCAGCCAAGGGGTAGGGGCTTGGGAGACCCAGTACTTC.

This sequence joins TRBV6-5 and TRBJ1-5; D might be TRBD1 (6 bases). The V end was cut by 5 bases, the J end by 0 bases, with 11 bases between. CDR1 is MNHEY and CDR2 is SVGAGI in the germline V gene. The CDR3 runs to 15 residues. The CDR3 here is CASSRTVSSNQPQHF. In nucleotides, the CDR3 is TGTGCCAGCAGTCGGACAGTTAGTAGCAATCAGCCCCAGCATTTT.

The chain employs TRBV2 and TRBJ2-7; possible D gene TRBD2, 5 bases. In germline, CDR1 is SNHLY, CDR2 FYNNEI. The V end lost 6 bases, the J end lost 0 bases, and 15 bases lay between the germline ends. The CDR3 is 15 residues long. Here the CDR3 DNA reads TGTGCCAGCAGAGGAGGCAGAACCTTCTCCTACGAGCAGTACTTC. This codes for CASRGGRTFSYEQYF. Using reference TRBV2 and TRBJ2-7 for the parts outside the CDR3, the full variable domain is EPEVTQTPSHQVTQMGQEVILRCVPISNHLYFYWYRQILGQKVEFLVSFYNNEISEKSEIFDDQFSVERPDGSNFTLKIRSTKLEDSAMYFCASRGGRTFSYEQYFGPGTRLTVT.

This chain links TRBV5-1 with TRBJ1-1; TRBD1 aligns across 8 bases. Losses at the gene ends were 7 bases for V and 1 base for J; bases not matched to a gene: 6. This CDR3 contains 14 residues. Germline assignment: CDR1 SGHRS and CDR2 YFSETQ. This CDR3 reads CASGRGLQNTEAFF. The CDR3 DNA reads TGCGCCAGCGGCAGGGGGCTACAGAACACTGAAGCTTTCTTT.

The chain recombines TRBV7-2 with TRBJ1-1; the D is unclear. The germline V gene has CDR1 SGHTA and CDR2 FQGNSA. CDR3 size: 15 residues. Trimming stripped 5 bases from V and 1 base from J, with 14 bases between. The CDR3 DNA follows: TGTGCCAGCAGCCTAATGCGGCAGACGAACACTGAAGCTTTCTTT. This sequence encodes CASSLMRQTNTEAFF.

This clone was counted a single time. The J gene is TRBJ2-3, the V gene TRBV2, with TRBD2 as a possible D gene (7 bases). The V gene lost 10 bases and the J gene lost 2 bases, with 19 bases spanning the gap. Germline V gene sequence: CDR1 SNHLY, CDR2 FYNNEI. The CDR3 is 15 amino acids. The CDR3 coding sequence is TGTGCCACCAAAAAATCGGGGGGCACCACAGATACGCAGTATTTT. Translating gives CATKKSGGTTDTQYF.

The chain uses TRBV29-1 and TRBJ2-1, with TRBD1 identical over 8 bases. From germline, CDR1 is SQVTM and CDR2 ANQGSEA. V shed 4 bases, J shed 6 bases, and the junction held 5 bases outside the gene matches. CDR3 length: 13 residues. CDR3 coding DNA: TGCAGCGTTGGCCAGGGGGCTGGCAATGAGCAGTTCTTC. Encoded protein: CSVGQGAGNEQFF.

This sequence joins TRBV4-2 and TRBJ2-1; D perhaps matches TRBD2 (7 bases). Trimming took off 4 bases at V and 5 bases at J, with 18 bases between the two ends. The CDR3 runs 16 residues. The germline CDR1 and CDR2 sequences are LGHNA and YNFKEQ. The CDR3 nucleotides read TGTGCCAGCAGCCCAAGAGATGGGGGGGCAGACAATGAGCAGTTCTTC. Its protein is CASSPRDGGADNEQFF.

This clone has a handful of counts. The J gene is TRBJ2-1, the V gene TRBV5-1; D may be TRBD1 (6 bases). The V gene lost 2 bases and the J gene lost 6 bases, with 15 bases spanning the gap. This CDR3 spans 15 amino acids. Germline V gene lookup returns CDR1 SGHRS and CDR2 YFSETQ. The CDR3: CASSFQGIEGNEQFF. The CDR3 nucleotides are TGCGCCAGCAGCTTTCAGGGGATCGAGGGCAATGAGCAGTTCTTC.

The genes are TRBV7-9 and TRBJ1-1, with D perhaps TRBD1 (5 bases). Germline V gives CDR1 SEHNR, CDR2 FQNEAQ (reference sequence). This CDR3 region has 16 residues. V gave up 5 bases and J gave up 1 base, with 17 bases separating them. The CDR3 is CASSPGRWRGNTEAFF. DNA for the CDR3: TGTGCCAGCAGCCCAGGACGGTGGAGGGGGAACACTGAAGCTTTCTTT.

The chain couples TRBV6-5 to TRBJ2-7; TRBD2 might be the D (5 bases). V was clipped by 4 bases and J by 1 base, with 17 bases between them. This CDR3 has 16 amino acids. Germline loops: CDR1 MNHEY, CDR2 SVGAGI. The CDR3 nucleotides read TGTGCCAGCAGTTCCCCCTTGGGAAGCGGATCCTACGAGCAGTACTTC. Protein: CASSSPLGSGSYEQYF.